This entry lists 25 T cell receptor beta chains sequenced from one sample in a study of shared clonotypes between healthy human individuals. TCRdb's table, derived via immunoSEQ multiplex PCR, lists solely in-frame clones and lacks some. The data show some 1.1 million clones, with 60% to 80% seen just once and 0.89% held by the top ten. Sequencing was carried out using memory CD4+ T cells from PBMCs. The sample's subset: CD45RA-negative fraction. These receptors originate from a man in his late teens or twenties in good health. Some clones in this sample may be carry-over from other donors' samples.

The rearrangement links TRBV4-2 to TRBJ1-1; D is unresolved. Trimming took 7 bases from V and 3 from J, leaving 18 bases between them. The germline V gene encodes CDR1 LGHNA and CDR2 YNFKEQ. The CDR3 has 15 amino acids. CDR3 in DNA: TGTGCCAGCACCATTATTGGGCCTACCTACACTGAAGCTTTCTTT. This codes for CASTIIGPTYTEAFF.

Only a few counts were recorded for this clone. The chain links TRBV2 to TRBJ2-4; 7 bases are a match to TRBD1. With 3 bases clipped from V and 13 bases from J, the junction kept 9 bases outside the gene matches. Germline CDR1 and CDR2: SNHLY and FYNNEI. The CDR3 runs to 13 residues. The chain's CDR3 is CASSDMRGRQQYF. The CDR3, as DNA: TGTGCCAGCAGTGATATGAGGGGGCGACAACAGTACTTC.

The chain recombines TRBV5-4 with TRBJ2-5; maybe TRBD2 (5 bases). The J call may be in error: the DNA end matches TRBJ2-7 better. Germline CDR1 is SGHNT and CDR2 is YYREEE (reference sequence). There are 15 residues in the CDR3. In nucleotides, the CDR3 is TGTGCCAGCAGCTTGGGCGGGCCCAGCTCCTACGAGCAGTACTTC. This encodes CASSLGGPSSYEQYF.

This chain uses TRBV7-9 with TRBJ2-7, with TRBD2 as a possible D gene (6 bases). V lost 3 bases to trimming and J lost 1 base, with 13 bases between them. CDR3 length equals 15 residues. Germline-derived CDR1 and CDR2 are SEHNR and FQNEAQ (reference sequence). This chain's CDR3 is CASSFSGTRSYEQYF. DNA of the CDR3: TGTGCCAGCAGCTTTAGCGGCACTCGATCCTACGAGCAGTACTTC.

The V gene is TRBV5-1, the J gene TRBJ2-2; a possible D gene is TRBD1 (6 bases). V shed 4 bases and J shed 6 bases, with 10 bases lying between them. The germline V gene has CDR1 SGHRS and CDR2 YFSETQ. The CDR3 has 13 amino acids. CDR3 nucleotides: TGCGCCAGCAGCGAACAGGGTCCCGGGGAGCTGTTTTTT. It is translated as CASSEQGPGELFF.

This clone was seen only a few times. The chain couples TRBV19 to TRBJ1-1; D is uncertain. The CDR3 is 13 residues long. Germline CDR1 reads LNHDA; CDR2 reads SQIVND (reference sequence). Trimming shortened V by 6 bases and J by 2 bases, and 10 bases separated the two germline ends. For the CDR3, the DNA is TGTGCCAGTAGCAGGCAGTTCAACACTGAAGCTTTCTTT. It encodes CASSRQFNTEAFF.

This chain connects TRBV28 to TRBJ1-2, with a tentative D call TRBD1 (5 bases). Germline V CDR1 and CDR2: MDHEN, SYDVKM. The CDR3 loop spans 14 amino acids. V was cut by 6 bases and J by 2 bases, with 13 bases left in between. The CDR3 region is CASSRGSRNYGYTF. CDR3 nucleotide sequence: TGTGCCAGCAGCCGGGGGTCGAGAAACTATGGCTACACCTTC.

The CDR3 loop reads CASRDRDNYGYTF. The CDR3 DNA sequence: TGTGCCAGCAGGGACAGGGATAACTATGGCTACACCTTC. This sequence joins TRBV10-3 and TRBJ1-2, with 9 bases matching TRBD1. The CDR3 runs 13 residues. Germline V gene lookup returns CDR1 ENHRY and CDR2 SYGVKD. The V segment lost 10 bases and the J segment 1 base; nucleotides outside the gene matches: 4.

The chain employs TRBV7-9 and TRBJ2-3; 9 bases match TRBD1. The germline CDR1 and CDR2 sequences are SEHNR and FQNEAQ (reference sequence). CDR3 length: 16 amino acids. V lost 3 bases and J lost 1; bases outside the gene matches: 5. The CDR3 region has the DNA TGTGCCAGCAGCTTTACAGGGGGCCGGGGCACAGATACGCAGTATTTT. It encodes CASSFTGGRGTDTQYF.

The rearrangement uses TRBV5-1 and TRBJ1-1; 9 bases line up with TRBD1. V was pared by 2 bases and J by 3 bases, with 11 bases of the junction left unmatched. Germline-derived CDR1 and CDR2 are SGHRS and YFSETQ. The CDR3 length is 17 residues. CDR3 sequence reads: CASSLNAGTGSDTEAFF. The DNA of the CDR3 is TGCGCCAGCAGCTTAAACGCCGGGACAGGGAGTGACACTGAAGCTTTCTTT.

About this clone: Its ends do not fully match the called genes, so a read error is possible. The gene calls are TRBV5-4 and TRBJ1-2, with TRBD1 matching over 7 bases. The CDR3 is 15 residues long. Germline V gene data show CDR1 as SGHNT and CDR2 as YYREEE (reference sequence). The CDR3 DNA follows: TGTGCCAGCACCTTGGCGACAGGGAAAGACTATGGCTACACCTTC. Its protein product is CASTLATGKDYGYTF.

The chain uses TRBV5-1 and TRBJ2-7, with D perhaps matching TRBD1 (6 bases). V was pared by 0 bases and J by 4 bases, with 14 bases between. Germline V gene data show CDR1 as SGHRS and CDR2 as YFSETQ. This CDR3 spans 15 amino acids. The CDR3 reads CASSLAATGPYEQYF. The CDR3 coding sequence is TGCGCCAGCAGCTTGGCCGCGACAGGACCTTACGAGCAGTACTTC.

This CDR3 is CASSLRPSGTGGSYEQYF. CDR3 nucleotide sequence: TGTGCCAGTAGTCTAAGGCCAAGCGGGACAGGGGGCTCCTACGAGCAGTACTTC. The chain combines TRBV19 with TRBJ2-7; 11 positions match TRBD1. Germline assignment: CDR1 LNHDA and CDR2 SQIVND (reference sequence). This CDR3 spans 18 amino acids. Germline trimming cut 5 bases from V and 0 bases from J; bases unmatched to any gene: 12.

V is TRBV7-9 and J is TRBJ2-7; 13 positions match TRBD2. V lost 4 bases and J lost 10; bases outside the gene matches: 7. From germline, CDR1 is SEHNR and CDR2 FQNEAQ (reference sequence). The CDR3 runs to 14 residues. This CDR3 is CASSSSGTSGIQYF. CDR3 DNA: TGTGCCAGCAGCTCTTCCGGGACTAGCGGGATCCAGTACTTC. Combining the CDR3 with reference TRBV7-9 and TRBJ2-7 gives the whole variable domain DTGVSQNPRHKITKRGQNVTFRCDPISEHNRLYWYRQTLGQGPEFLTYFQNEAQLEKSRLLSDRFSAERPKGSFSTLEIQRTEQGDSAMYLCASSSSGTSGIQYFGPGTRLTVT.

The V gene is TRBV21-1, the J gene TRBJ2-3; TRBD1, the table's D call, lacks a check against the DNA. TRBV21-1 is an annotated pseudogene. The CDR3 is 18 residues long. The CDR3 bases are TGTGCCAGCAGCGCCCGTCGTAAATGGACAGCACAGGGGGATACGCAGTATTTT. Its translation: CASSARRKWTAQGDTQYF.

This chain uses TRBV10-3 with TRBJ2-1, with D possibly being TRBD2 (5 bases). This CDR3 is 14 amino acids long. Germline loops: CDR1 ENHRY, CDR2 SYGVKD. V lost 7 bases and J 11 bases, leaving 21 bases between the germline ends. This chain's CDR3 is CAITQRSGELQQFF. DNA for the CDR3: TGTGCCATCACCCAAAGGAGCGGTGAACTTCAGCAGTTCTTC.

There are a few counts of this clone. This CDR3 is CATRGQQQETQYF. The DNA of the CDR3 is TGTGCCACACGTGGACAGCAACAAGAGACCCAGTACTTC. The V and J genes are TRBV10-3 and TRBJ2-5, with D possibly TRBD1 on 6 matching bases. Germline CDR1 reads ENHRY; CDR2 reads SYGVKD. The V gene lost 10 bases and the J gene lost 2 bases, with 14 bases spanning the gap. CDR3 length: 13 amino acids.

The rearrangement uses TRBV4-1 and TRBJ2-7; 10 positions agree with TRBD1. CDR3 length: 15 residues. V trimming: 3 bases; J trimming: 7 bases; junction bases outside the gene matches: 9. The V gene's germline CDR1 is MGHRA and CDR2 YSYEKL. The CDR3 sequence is CASSQVTGGIGEQYF. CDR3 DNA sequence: TGCGCCAGCAGCCAGGTGACAGGGGGCATCGGGGAGCAGTACTTC.

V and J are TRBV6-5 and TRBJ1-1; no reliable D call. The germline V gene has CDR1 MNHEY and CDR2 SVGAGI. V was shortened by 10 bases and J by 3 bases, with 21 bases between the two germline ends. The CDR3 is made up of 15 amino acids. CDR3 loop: CAIRTHVASDTEAFF. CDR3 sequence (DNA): TGTGCCATCAGGACCCATGTGGCTAGCGACACTGAAGCTTTCTTT.

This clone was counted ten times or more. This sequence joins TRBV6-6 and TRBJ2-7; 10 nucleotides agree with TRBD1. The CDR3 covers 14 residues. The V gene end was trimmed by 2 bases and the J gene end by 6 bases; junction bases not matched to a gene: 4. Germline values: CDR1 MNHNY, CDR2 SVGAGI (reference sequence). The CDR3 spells CASSYRDRGSEQYF. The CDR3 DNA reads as TGTGCCAGCAGTTACCGGGACAGGGGAAGCGAGCAGTACTTC.

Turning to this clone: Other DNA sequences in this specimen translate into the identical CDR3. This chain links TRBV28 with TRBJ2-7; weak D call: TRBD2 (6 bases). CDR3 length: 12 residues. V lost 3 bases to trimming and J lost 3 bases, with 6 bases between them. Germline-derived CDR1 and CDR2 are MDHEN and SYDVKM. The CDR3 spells CASSLRDYEQYF. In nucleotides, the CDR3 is TGTGCCAGCAGTTTGCGGGACTACGAGCAGTACTTC.

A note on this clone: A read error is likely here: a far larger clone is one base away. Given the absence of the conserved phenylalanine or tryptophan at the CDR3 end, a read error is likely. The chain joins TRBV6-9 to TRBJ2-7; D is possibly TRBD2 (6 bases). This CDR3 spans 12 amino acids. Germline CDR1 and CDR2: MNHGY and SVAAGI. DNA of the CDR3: TGCGCCAGCACCTCCCGGAGGGGCGAGCAGTACCTC. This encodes CASTSRRGEQYL.

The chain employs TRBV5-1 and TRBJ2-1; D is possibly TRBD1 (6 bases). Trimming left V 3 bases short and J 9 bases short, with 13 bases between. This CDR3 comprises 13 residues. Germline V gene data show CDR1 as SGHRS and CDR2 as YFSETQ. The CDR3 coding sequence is TGCGCCAGCAGCTCCTACAGGGCGGCTGAGCAGTTCTTC. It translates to CASSSYRAAEQFF.

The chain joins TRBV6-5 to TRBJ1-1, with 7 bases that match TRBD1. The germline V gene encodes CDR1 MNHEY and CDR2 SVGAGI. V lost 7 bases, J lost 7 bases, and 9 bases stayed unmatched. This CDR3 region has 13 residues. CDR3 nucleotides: TGTGCCAGCATAAGCGACAGGGATAATGAAGCTTTCTTT. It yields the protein CASISDRDNEAFF.

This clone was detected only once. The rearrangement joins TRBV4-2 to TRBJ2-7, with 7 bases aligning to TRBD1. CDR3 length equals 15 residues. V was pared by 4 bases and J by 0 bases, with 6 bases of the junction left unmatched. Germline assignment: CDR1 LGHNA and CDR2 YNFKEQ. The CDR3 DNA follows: TGTGCCAGCAGCCGTCCCGACAGGGACTCCTACGAGCAGTACTTC. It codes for CASSRPDRDSYEQYF.